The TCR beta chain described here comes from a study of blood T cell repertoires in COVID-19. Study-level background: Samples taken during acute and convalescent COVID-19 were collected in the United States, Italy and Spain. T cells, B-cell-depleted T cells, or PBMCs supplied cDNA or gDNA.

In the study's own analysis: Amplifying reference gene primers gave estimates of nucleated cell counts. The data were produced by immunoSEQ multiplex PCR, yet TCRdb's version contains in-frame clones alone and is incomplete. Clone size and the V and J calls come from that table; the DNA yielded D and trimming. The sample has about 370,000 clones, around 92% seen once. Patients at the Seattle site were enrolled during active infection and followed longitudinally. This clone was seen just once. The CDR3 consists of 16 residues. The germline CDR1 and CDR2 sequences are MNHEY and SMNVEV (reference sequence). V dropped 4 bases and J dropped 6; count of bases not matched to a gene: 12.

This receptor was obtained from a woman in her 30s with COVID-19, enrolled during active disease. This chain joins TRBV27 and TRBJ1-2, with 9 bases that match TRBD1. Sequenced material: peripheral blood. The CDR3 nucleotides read TGTGCCAGCAGTTATACAGGGGGCCGTTGGAACGATGGCTACACCTTC. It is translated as CASSYTGGRWNDGYTF.